This T cell receptor (beta chain) is from a study of technical replicates of blood from a few donors. The assay was immunoSEQ multiplex PCR, and TCRdb's table has in-frame clones only and misses some. The data show just over 75,000 clones, with 90% to 95% seen just once and 0.35% to 0.5% held by the top ten. CDR3 length equals 16 residues. The germline V gene encodes CDR1 MNHEY and CDR2 SMNVEV (reference sequence). Losses at the gene ends were 5 bases for V and 1 base for J; bases not matched to a gene: 8. This TCR came from a human donor in good health. Specimen: T cells isolated from PBMCs. The rearrangement joins TRBV27 to TRBJ1-1, with 9 bases matching TRBD1. The CDR3 protein is CASSLLLTGGNTEAFF. The CDR3 region has the DNA TGTGCCAGCAGTCTACTCTTGACAGGGGGGAACACTGAAGCTTTCTTT.